One and the same sample provided the 20 T cell receptor beta chains below, sequenced in a study of regulatory T cells in long-lasting Graves disease. Both iRepertoire HTBI primers and Arm-PCR of CDR3 regions were used to build the TCR beta libraries. TCRdb fed the multiplex PCR reads into MiXCR, producing one record per CDR3 protein. The sample has hundreds of thousands of distinct CDR3 sequences, around 15% seen once. Regarding time point: newly diagnosed GD, antithyroid drugs for less than 3 months. The TCR library used RNA extracted from PBMCs. These data were also reused for a study on T cells in Graves' hyperthyroidism and ophthalmopathy.

This sample comprised peripheral blood mononuclear cells (PBMCs), obtained at new diagnosis, from a patient treated with antithyroid drugs. Source of these receptors: a man aged 35 to 55 with Graves disease.

This clonotype was seen at least ten times. This rearrangement joins TRBV11-2 to TRBJ2-1; TRBD2 matches at 11 bases. Trimming cost V 6 bases and J 4 bases; bases outside gene matches: 5. CDR1 and CDR2 (germline): SGHAT, FQNNGV. The CDR3 is made up of 15 amino acids. The chain's CDR3 is CASRSLAGAYNEQFF. CDR3 nucleotide sequence: TGTGCCAGCAGATCACTAGCGGGGGCTTACAATGAGCAGTTCTTC.

This clonotype occurred many times. The chain recombines TRBV6-1 with TRBJ2-7; 11 positions match TRBD1. Trimming took 5 bases from V and 6 from J; bases not matched to a gene: 6. The CDR3 totals 14 residues. CDR1 is MNHNS, CDR2 SASEGT, per germline. CDR3 residues: CASSRTGGLSEQYF. CDR3 nucleotide sequence: TGTGCCAGCAGTCGGACAGGGGGCCTGTCCGAGCAGTACTTC.

The rearrangement joins TRBV4-2 to TRBJ1-6; D call uncertain. The V end was cut by 0 bases, the J end by 11 bases, with 11 bases between. The CDR3 length is 14 residues. Germline V gives CDR1 LGHNA, CDR2 YNFKEQ. The DNA for the CDR3 is TGTGCCAGCAGCCAAGAAACAGCACAGCCACCCCTCCACTTT. This gives the protein CASSQETAQPPLHF.

This clonotype has a count of ten or more. The chain uses TRBV2 and TRBJ1-6; 7 bases are a match to TRBD1. Germline CDR1 and CDR2: SNHLY and FYNNEI. The V segment lost 0 bases and the J segment 8 bases; nucleotides outside the gene matches: 4. This CDR3 is built from 15 residues. This CDR3 reads CASSEATGSYSPLHF. The CDR3 DNA follows: TGTGCCAGCAGTGAAGCGACAGGGTCTTATTCACCCCTCCACTTT. The full variable domain, completed using reference TRBV2 and TRBJ1-6, is EPEVTQTPSHQVTQMGQEVILRCVPISNHLYFYWYRQILGQKVEFLVSFYNNEISEKSEIFDDQFSVERPDGSNFTLKIRSTKLEDSAMYFCASSEATGSYSPLHFGNGTRLTVT.

The sample holds a few counts of this clonotype. The J gene is TRBJ2-3, the V gene TRBV5-4; 9 nucleotides align to TRBD2. Per germline, CDR1 SGHNT and CDR2 YYREEE (reference sequence). CDR3 length: 15 amino acids. Trimming at V came to 6 bases and at J to 5 bases, leaving 10 bases not matched to a gene. The CDR3 loop is CASTPKRGAGDTQYF. CDR3 nucleotides: TGTGCCAGCACCCCTAAGCGGGGGGCGGGAGATACGCAGTATTTT. Drawing the rest from reference TRBV5-4 and TRBJ2-3, the complete variable domain is ETGVTQSPTHLIKTRGQQVTLRCSSQSGHNTVSWYQQALGQGPQFIFQYYREEENGRGNFPPRFSGLQFPNYSSELNVNALELDDSALYLCASTPKRGAGDTQYFGPGTRLTVL.

The genes are TRBV11-2 and TRBJ2-3; 11 bases align to TRBD1. After removal of 5 bases from V and 6 bases from J, the junction contained 10 bases not matched to a gene. The CDR3 sequence is 16 residues long. From germline, CDR1 is SGHAT and CDR2 FQNNGV. The CDR3 nucleotides are TGTGCCAGCAGCCCCGGACAGGGGGCGGCGTGGGATACGCAGTATTTT. Amino acid sequence: CASSPGQGAAWDTQYF.

In this sample, this clonotype turned up many times. The V call is TRBV7-9, the J call TRBJ2-1; D gene unclear. CDR1 SEHNR and CDR2 FQNEAQ come from the germline V gene (reference sequence). V was cut by 6 bases and J by 0 bases, with 21 bases left in between. CDR3 length: 18 amino acids. The CDR3 DNA is TGTGCCAGCAGATCGCGACTTGGCAGCGATCGCTCCTACAATGAGCAGTTCTTC. As protein: CASRSRLGSDRSYNEQFF.

This clonotype has only a few counts. The genes are TRBV6-2 or TRBV6-3 and TRBJ2-3; unclear D gene. Germline CDR1 MNHEY, CDR2 SVGEGT. The CDR3 sequence is 15 residues long. With 5 bases removed from V and 3 bases from J, the gap between germline ends came to 15 bases. CDR3 sequence reads: CASSEPGWATDTQYF. As DNA, the CDR3 is TGTGCCAGCAGTGAACCCGGGTGGGCGACAGATACGCAGTATTTT.

A single count supports this clonotype. It differs at one base from a far larger clone, so likely a read error. The J gene is TRBJ2-7, the V gene TRBV10-3, with TRBD1 matching over 9 bases. The germline CDR1 and CDR2 sequences are ENHRY and SYGVKD. The CDR3 sequence is 14 residues long. Losses at the gene ends were 5 bases for V and 4 bases for J; bases not matched to a gene: 6. CDR3 sequence: CAISPRDRDYEQYF. CDR3 nucleotides: TGTGCCATCAGTCCACGGGACAGGGATTACGAGCAGTACTTC.

Worth noting for this clonotype: A clone one base away is much larger, so this may be a read error. The chain recombines TRBV2 with TRBJ2-5, with 7 bases matching TRBD2. CDR1 SNHLY and CDR2 FYNNEI come from the germline V gene. The CDR3 extends over 16 amino acids. The CDR3 DNA reads as TGTGCCAGCAGGGAAGAGCGGGGCTTGTACCAAGAGACCCAGTACTTC. This sequence encodes CASREERGLYQETQYF.

This clonotype was seen a few times. The chain uses TRBV20-1 and TRBJ1-1, with TRBD1 as a possible D gene (5 bases). The CDR3 consists of 13 residues. V shed 5 bases and J shed 0 bases, with 10 bases lying between them. Germline loops: CDR1 DFQATT, CDR2 SNEGSKA (reference sequence). CDR3 amino acids: CSAPRQMNTEAFF. For the CDR3, the DNA is TGCAGTGCTCCAAGACAGATGAACACTGAAGCTTTCTTT.

In this sample, this clonotype turned up many times. The V and J genes are TRBV5-1 and TRBJ2-7, with D unclear. Germline CDR1 SGHRS, CDR2 YFSETQ. The V gene lost 3 bases and the J gene lost 5 bases, with 9 bases spanning the gap. The CDR3 loop spans 12 amino acids. CDR3 amino acids: CASSWRGDEQYF. The CDR3 coding sequence is TGCGCCAGCAGCTGGCGTGGGGACGAGCAGTACTTC. Full variable domain (remainder filled in from reference TRBV5-1 and TRBJ2-7): KAGVTQTPRYLIKTRGQQVTLSCSPISGHRSVSWYQQTPGQGLQFLFEYFSETQRNKGNFPGRFSGRQFSNSRSEMNVSTLELGDSALYLCASSWRGDEQYFGPGTRLTVT.

In the case of this clonotype: This sequence may be a read error, since a much larger clone differs from it by one base. The chain recombines TRBV12-3 or TRBV12-4 with TRBJ1-4; 8 nucleotides agree with TRBD1. The CDR3 has 15 residues. For the CDR3, the DNA is TGTACCAGCAGCTCAGGACAGGGATTCAATGAAAAACTGTTTTTT. It encodes CTSSSGQGFNEKLFF.

This clonotype was seen only a few times. The chain employs TRBV9 and TRBJ1-6; no firm D call. The germline V and J ends were trimmed by 1 base and 8 bases, with 13 bases remaining between them. This CDR3 comprises 15 residues. Germline CDR1 SGDLS, CDR2 YYNGEE. The DNA of the CDR3 is TGTGCCAGCAGCGTATCCTGGGGAGCCCATTCACCCCTCCACTTT. Its translation is CASSVSWGAHSPLHF.

This sequence joins TRBV20-1 and TRBJ2-2, with D possibly being TRBD2 (5 bases). The V end was cut by 6 bases, the J end by 3 bases, with 14 bases between. The CDR3 runs to 14 residues. The germline V gene has CDR1 DFQATT and CDR2 SNEGSKA (reference sequence). CDR3 in amino acids: CSARPGIDTGELFF. The CDR3 DNA reads TGCAGTGCACGTCCGGGAATAGACACCGGGGAGCTGTTTTTT.

CDR3 amino acids: CASSQDSTGGNTQYF. In DNA, the CDR3 is TGCGCCAGCAGCCAAGATTCAACAGGGGGAAATACGCAGTATTTT. The gene calls are TRBV4-3 and TRBJ2-3; 8 positions match TRBD1. The germline CDR1 and CDR2 sequences are LGHNA and YSLEER. V dropped 0 bases and J dropped 7; count of bases not matched to a gene: 6. CDR3 size: 15 residues.

This clonotype was observed many times. This rearrangement joins TRBV7-2 to TRBJ1-5; 7 bases fit TRBD1. Germline CDR1 SGHTA, CDR2 FQGNSA. The CDR3 sequence is 13 residues long. V gave up 4 bases and J gave up 8 bases; unmatched junction bases: 5. In nucleotides, the CDR3 is TGTGCCAGCAGCTCCATAACAGGGGAGCCCCAGCATTTT. The encoded protein is CASSSITGEPQHF.

This clonotype was picked up many times. The rearrangement joins TRBV5-1 to TRBJ1-2; unclear D gene. The germline V gene encodes CDR1 SGHRS and CDR2 YFSETQ. The germline V and J ends were trimmed by 0 bases and 3 bases, with 6 bases remaining between them. CDR3 length: 13 amino acids. The CDR3 sequence is CASSLATHYGYTF. In nucleotides, the CDR3 is TGCGCCAGCAGCTTGGCCACCCACTATGGCTACACCTTC.

About this clonotype: A clone one base away is much larger, so this may be a read error. The chain recombines TRBV6-5 with TRBJ2-3; D is possibly TRBD2 (6 bases). CDR1 and CDR2 from the germline V gene are MNHEY and SVGAGI. The V end was cut by 8 bases, the J end by 0 bases, with 18 bases between. The CDR3 spans 16 residues. Here the CDR3 reads CASGILWGTSTDTQYF. As DNA, the CDR3 is TGTGCCAGCGGAATTCTCTGGGGGACTAGCACAGATACGCAGTATTTT.

The table lists this clonotype with many counts. The V gene is TRBV6-4, the J gene TRBJ1-2, with D perhaps matching TRBD1 (5 bases). Germline-derived CDR1 and CDR2 are MRHNA and SNTAGT. Trimming removed 5 bases from V and 3 bases from J, with 16 bases in between. There are 15 residues in the CDR3. CDR3 DNA sequence: TGTGCCAGCAGTTATTCGTCGGAGGGGCACTATGGCTACACCTTC. Protein product: CASSYSSEGHYGYTF.